Below, one TCR beta chain is given with its context. Its target is unknown. The donors were members of the validation cohort, which comprised about 120 subjects and was separate from the first cohort of fewer than 700 subjects. The data were obtained in a study of cytomegalovirus exposure and HLA in healthy donors. Study results and caveats: The study labeled 164 TCR beta chains cytomegalovirus-associated. Whilst most TCR sequences proved rare, a subset of public TCRs occurred across many donors. In vitro checks showed that a few CMV-associated chains really do target CMV antigens.

Losses at the gene ends were 1 base for V and 1 base for J; bases not matched to a gene: 2. Germline V lookup: CDR1 SQVTM, CDR2 ANQGSEA. The CDR3 runs to 14 residues. Libraries were prepared by immunoSEQ multiplex PCR; TCRdb keeps only in-frame clonotypes and omits some of them. The table shows some 49,000 clones, with roughly 92% occurring only once. V usage is TRBV29-1 and J usage is TRBJ2-5; 8 bases are a match to TRBD2. Sequencing was performed on PBMCs. The origin of this receptor is a young man in good health and CMV-seronegative. Here the CDR3 reads CSVEVTSGQETQYF. Here the CDR3 DNA reads TGCAGCGTTGAAGTCACTAGCGGCCAAGAGACCCAGTACTTC.